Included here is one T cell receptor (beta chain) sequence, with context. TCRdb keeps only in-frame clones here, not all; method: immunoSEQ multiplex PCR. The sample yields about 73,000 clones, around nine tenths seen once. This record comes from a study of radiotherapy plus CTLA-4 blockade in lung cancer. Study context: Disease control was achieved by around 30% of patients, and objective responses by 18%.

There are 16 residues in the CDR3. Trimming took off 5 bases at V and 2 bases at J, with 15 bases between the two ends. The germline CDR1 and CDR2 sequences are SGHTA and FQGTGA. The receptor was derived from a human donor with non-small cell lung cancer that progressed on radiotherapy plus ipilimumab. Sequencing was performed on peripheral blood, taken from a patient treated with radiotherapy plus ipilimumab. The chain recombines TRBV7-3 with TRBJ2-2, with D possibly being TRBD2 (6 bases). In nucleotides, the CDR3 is TGTGCCAGCAGCAAAGTAGCGGTTAGAAACACCGGGGAGCTGTTTTTT. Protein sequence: CASSKVAVRNTGELFF.